What follows is one T cell receptor (beta chain) and its context. The clone's antigen remains unknown. One base away there is no much larger clone; base qualities are not given. The CDR3 contains 13 residues, cysteine and phenylalanine counted. This entry keeps only the CDR3 DNA: 39 bases, framed from base 1. Deletion took 5 bases off V and 3 bases off J, with a span of 11 bases between the germline ends. CDR1 and CDR2 (MGHRA, YSYEKL) derive from the germline V gene. This entry comes from a study of OX40 agonist ivuxolimab in advanced cancers. Regarding the complete study: Ivuxolimab, which targeted the costimulatory receptor OX40 (CD134), was an agonistic, fully human IgG2 monoclonal antibody. Of the approximately 54 patients in dose escalation, some 20 had hepatocellular carcinoma, about 15 had melanoma, 9 had renal cell carcinoma and 9 had head and neck cancer. Prior anti-PD-1, anti-PD-L1 or anti-CTLA-4 therapy was permitted, and checkpoint inhibitors had been received by about 44% of dose-escalation patients. Intravenous ivuxolimab was administered to patients every 2 weeks at six dose levels: 0.01, 0.1, 0.3, 1.5, 3 and 10 mg/kg. The dose-escalation cohort was approximately 83% male with a mean age of approximately 60 years, ranging from 23 to 79. Partial responses were achieved by three dose-escalation patients, of whom one had hepatocellular carcinoma and two had cutaneous melanoma. The monotherapy dose-escalation portion (N = 52 patients) of the phase I ivuxolimab trial is reported in the paper. Peripheral TCRbeta sequencing aimed to test whether ivuxolimab altered TCR sequence diversity and caused clonal T-cell expansion. General conclusions and limits of the study: Low levels of normalized T-cell clonal expansion were also shown by some nonresponding patients. Partial responders in the 0.1-3.0 mg/kg groups had among the lowest normalized peripheral clonal expansion, especially among CD8+ T cells. Clonal expansion of both CD4+ and CD8+ blood T cells was observed from baseline to week 6 at doses 0.1 to 3.0 mg/kg. After ivuxolimab, expanded clones were on average more numerous among CD8+ T cells than among CD4+ T cells. Antigen specificity was not determined for the clonally expanded peripheral T cells.

To sequence the TCRbeta CDR3 region, genomic DNA was isolated from the sorted cells. TCRbeta CDR3 regions were sequenced using the immunoSEQ Assay. Drawn from immuneACCESS, this table holds only the in-frame rearrangements with V and J called that TCRdb kept. Clones are partly lost; checked studies trace under half to an unresolved V gene and leave the rest unexplained. The sample records about 67,000 clones, approximately 81% of which are singletons. Of the sample, 0.6% to 0.8% is held by the ten largest clones. Patients with autoimmune disease history or receiving systemic immunosuppression were excluded from the trial. Peripheral blood for TCR sequencing was collected from all dose cohorts at baseline, on cycle 4 day 1, and on cycle 7 day 1. Samples were obtained from an open-label, multicenter, first-in-human phase I dose-escalation trial of ivuxolimab. Adults with locally advanced or metastatic melanoma, renal cell, hepatocellular, or head and neck squamous cell carcinoma were enrolled in the trial. CD4+ and CD8+ T cells were sorted separately from peripheral blood before TCR sequencing.

The material sequenced was CD4+ or CD8+ T cells sorted from blood, taken in a trial of the OX40 agonist ivuxolimab. The chain couples TRBV4-1 to TRBJ2-7; the D segment might be TRBD1 or TRBD2, since each matches 5 bases. The sequence was collected from an adult with an advanced solid tumor such as melanoma, head and neck, liver or kidney cancer. The nucleotides read TGCGCCAGCAGCTCCGGGGCCGGCTACGAGCAGTACTTC. Its protein product is CASSSGAGYEQYF.